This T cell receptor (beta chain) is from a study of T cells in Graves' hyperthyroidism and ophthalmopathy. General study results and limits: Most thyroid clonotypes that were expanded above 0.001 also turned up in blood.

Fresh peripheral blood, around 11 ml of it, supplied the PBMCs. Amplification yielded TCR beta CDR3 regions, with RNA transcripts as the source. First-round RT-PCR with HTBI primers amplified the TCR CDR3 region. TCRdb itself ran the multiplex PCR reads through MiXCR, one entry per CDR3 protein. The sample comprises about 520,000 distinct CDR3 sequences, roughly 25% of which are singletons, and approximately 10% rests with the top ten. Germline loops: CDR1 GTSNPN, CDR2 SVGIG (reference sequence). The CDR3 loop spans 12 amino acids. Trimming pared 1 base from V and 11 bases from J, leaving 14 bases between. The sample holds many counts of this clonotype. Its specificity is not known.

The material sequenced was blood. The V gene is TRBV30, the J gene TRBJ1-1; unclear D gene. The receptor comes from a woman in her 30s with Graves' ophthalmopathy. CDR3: CAWSGELPRAFF. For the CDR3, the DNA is TGTGCCTGGAGTGGCGAGCTCCCCAGGGCTTTCTTT.